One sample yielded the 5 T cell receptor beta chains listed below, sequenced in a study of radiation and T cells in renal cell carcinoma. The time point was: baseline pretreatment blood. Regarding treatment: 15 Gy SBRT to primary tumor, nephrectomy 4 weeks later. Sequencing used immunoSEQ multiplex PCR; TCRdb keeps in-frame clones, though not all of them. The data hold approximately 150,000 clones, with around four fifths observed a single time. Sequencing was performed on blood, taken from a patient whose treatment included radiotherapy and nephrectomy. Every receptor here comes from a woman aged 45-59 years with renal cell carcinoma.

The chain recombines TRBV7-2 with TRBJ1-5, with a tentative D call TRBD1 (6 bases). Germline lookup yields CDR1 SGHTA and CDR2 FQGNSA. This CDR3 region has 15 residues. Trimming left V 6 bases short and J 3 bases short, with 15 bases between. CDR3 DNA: TGTGCCAGCAGACCGGGAGGGGGATCCAATCAGCCCCAGCATTTT. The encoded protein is CASRPGGGSNQPQHF.

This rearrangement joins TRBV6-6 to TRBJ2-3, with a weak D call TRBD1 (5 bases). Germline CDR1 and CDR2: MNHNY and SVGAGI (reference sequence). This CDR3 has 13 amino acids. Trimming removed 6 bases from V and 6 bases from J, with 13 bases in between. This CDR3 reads CASSPRVGDTQYF. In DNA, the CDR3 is TGTGCCAGCAGCCCCAGGGTTGGGGATACGCAGTATTTT.

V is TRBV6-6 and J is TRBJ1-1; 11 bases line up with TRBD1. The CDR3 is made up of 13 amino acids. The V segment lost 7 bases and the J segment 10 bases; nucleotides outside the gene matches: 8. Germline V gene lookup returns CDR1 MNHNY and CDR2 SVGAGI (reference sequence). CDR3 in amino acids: CASNDPGQGGAFF. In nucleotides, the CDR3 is TGTGCCAGCAACGACCCGGGACAGGGGGGAGCTTTCTTT.

The CDR3 spells CASSLATGVSYNEQFF. Here the CDR3 DNA reads TGTGCCAGCAGCTTAGCGACGGGAGTGTCCTACAATGAGCAGTTCTTC. The chain has TRBV7-2 and TRBJ2-1; possible D gene TRBD2, 6 bases. The CDR3 has 16 residues. CDR1 is SGHTA, CDR2 FQGNSA, per germline. With 0 bases removed from V and 1 base from J, the gap between germline ends came to 10 bases. Full variable domain (remainder filled in from reference TRBV7-2 and TRBJ2-1): GAGVSQSPSNKVTEKGKDVELRCDPISGHTALYWYRQSLGQGLEFLIYFQGNSAPDKSGLPSDRFSAERTGGSVSTLTIQRTQQEDSAVYLCASSLATGVSYNEQFFGPGTRLTVL.

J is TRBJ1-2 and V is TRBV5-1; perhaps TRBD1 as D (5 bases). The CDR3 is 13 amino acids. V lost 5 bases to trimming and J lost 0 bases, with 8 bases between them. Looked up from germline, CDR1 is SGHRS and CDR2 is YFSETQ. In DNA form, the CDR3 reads TGCGCCAGCAGGCCGACAGCTAACTATGGCTACACCTTC. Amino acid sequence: CASRPTANYGYTF.